This TCR beta chain came from a study of CD8 T cells in Susac syndrome. Regarding the study as a whole: In its TCR sequencing and HLA analysis, the study acknowledged that the number of individuals was relatively small.

CDR1 and CDR2 (germline): SGDLS, YYNGEE. The CDR3 contains 13 residues. Trimming took 4 bases from V and 5 from J, leaving 10 bases between them. It was with random hexamers that 0.5 to 1 ug RNA was reverse transcribed. The TCR beta CDR3 was amplified by immunoSEQ multiplex PCR across 54 Vbeta, 13 Jbeta. TCRdb independently ran MiXCR on the immunoSEQ multiplex PCR reads; one entry per CDR3 protein. The table includes 100,000 to 150,000 distinct CDR3 sequences, more than 80% detected once. With regard to this clonotype: Its cognate antigen is unknown.

CD8+ and CD4+ T cells circulating in blood were sequenced for TCR beta. Included as multiple sclerosis controls were treatment-naive patients who had stable or active relapsing-remitting disease. The sequenced material came from CD8+ T cells from PBMCs. The genes are TRBV9 and TRBJ2-1, with D perhaps matching TRBD1 or TRBD2 (7 bases each). The TCR originated in a human donor with multiple sclerosis. The CDR3 DNA follows: TGTGCCAGCAGCCAGGGGGGGGACAATGAGCAGTTCTTC. Amino acids: CASSQGGDNEQFF.